This T cell receptor (beta chain) is drawn from a study of early T cells in non-severe SARS-CoV-2 infection. Study-level background: Whole-blood bulk RNA, unsorted, was sequenced, and chains were unpaired.

Germline CDR1 and CDR2: KGHSH and LQKENI. There are 16 residues in the CDR3. V dropped 6 bases and J dropped 7; count of bases not matched to a gene: 13. TCRdb analysed the 5' RACE reads with MiXCR anew, one entry per CDR3 protein. The sample comprises about 110,000 distinct CDR3 sequences, 10% to 15% of which are singletons, and 3% to 4.5% rests with the top ten. Sequences were derived from whole blood, sampled at baseline. This receptor was taken from an adult who was a healthcare worker with PCR-confirmed SARS-CoV-2 infection or an uninfected control (not recorded which). This chain links TRBV18 with TRBJ2-1; 9 bases map to TRBD1. Here the CDR3 reads CASSPLSGQGRNEQFF. CDR3 nucleotides: TGTGCCAGCTCCCCTTTGTCCGGACAGGGGAGGAATGAGCAGTTCTTC.